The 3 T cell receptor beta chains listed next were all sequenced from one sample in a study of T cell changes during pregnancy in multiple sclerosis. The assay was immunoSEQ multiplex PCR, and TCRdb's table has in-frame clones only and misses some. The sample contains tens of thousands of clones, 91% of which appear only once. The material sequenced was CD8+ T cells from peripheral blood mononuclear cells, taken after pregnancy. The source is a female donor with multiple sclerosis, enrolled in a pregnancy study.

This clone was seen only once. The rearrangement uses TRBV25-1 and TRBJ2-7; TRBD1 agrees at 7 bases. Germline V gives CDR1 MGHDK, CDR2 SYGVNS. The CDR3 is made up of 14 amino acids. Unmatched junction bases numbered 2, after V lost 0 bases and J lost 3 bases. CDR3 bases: TGTGCCAGCAGTGAATACCGGGACAGCTACGAGCAGTACTTC. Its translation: CASSEYRDSYEQYF.

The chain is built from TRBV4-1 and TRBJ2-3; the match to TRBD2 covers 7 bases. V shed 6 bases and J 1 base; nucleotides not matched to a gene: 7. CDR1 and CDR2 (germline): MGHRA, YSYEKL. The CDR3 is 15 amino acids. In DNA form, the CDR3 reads TGCGCCAGCAGTAGGGCGGGAGAGGGCACAGATACGCAGTATTTT. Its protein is CASSRAGEGTDTQYF.

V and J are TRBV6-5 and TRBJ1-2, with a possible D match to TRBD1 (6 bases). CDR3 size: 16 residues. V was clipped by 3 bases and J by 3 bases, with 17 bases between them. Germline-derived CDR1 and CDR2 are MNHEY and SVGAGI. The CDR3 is CASSYEGDPGYYGYTF. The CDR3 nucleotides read TGTGCCAGCAGTTATGAGGGGGACCCGGGTTACTATGGCTACACCTTC.